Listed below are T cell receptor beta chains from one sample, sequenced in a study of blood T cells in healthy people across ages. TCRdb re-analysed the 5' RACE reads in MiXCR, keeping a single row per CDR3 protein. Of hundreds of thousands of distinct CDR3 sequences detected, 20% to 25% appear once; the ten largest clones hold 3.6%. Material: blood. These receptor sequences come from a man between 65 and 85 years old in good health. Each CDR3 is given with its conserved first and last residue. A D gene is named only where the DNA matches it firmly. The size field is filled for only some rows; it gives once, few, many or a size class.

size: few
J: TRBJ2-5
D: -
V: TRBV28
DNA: TGTGCCAGCAGTTCAGGGCCCCTCGCGGCCCAGTACTTC
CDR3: CASSSGPLAAQYF

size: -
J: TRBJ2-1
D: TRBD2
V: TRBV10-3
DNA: TGTGCCATCAGTCCGGGACTAGCGAGGAATGAGCAGTTCTTC
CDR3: CAISPGLARNEQFF

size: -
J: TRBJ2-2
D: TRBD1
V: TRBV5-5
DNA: TGTGCCAGCCGACCACCCGACAGGGGACTCACCGGGGAGCTGTTTTTT
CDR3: CASRPPDRGLTGELFF

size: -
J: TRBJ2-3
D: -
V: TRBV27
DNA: TGTGCCAGCAGCCGAGTGGGGGGTGGAACCCTCACAGATACGCAGTATTTT
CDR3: CASSRVGGGTLTDTQYF

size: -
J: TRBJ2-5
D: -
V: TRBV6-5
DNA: TGTGCCAGCAGACCCCAATTGGACAAAGAGACCCAGTACTTC
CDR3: CASRPQLDKETQYF

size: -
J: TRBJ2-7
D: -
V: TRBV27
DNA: TGTGCCAGCAGTTTCACGGACGTCTACGAGCAGTACTTC
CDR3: CASSFTDVYEQYF

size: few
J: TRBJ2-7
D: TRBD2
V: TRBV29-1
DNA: TGCAGCGTCGAAACTAGCGGGAGGCGCCACGAGCAGTACTTC
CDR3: CSVETSGRRHEQYF

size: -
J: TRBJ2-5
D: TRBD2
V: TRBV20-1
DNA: TGCAGTGCTAGAGAACCGGGACTACTACAAGAGACCCAGTACTTC
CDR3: CSAREPGLLQETQYF

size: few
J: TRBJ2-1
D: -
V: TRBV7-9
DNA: TGTGCCAGCAGCCCCATGTTTAGCGGAAGCTCCTACAATGAGCAGTTCTTC
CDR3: CASSPMFSGSSYNEQFF

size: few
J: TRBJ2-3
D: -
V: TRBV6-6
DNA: TGTGCCAGCAGGGATACAGGGCTGGGCACAGATACGCAGTATTTT
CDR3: CASRDTGLGTDTQYF

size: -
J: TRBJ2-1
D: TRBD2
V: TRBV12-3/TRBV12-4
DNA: TGTGCCAGCAGCTCGGGACTAGACAATGAGCAGTTCTTC
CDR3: CASSSGLDNEQFF

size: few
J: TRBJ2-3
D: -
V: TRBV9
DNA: TGTGCCAGCAGCGTAGGGCCGGGGGTAACAGATACGCAGTATTTT
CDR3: CASSVGPGVTDTQYF

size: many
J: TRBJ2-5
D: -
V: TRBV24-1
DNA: TGTGCCACCAGTGATGCGACACTCCAAGAGACCCAGTACTTC
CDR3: CATSDATLQETQYF

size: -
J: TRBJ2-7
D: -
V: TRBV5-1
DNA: TGCGCCAGCAGCTCCGGGACACGGGGATACGAGCAGTACTTC
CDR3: CASSSGTRGYEQYF

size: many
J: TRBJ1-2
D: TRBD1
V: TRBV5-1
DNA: TGCGCCAGCAGCTTGGGACAGGGGCGTATGAGGATTAACTATGGCTACACCTTC
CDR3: CASSLGQGRMRINYGYTF

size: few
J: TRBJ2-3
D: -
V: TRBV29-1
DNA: TGCAGCGTTGAAGATGGGGGGGATACGCAGTATTTT
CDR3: CSVEDGGDTQYF

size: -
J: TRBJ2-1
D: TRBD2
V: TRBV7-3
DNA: TGTGCCAGCAGCCTCCTGAGCGGGAGGCCCTACAATGAGCAGTTCTTC
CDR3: CASSLLSGRPYNEQFF

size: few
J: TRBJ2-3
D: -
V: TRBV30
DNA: TGTGCCTGGAGCCCAGGAATAGATACGCAGTATTTT
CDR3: CAWSPGIDTQYF

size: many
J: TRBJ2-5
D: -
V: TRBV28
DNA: TGTGCCAGCACCCCGAGGTTTGAGGAGACCCAGTACTTC
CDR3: CASTPRFEETQYF

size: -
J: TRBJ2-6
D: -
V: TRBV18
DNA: TGTGCCAGCTCACCATACTCACAGTCGGGCTCTGGGGCCAACGTCCTGACTTTC
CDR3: CASSPYSQSGSGANVLTF

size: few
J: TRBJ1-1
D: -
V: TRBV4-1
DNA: TGCGCCAGCAGCCAAGATCCGGAAAAGACAGATAAAGCTTTCTTT
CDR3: CASSQDPEKTDKAFF

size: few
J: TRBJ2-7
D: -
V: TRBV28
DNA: TGTGTCAGCACCCTAAGAAGAGGGAGCGAGCAGTACTTC
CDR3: CVSTLRRGSEQYF

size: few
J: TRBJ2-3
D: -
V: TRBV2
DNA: TGTGCCAGCAGTGTGGCGGGCCCTAGCACAGATACGCAGTATTTT
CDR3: CASSVAGPSTDTQYF

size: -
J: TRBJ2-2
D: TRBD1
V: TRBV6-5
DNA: TGTGCCAGCAGACAGGACAGGGGGCACACCGGGGAGCTGTTTTTT
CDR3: CASRQDRGHTGELFF

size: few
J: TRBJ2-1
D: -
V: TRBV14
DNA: TGTGCCAGCAGCCAAGATCTCGGACAGCTTAGTCATGAGCAGTTCTTC
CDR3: CASSQDLGQLSHEQFF

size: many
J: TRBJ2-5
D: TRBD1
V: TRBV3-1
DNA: TGTGCCAGCAGCCCCTTTAGGACAGGAGAAGAGACCCAGTACTTC
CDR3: CASSPFRTGEETQYF

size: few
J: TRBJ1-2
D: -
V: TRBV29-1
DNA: TGCAGCGTTGAAGGCTGGGGCGCCTATGGCTACACCTTC
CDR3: CSVEGWGAYGYTF

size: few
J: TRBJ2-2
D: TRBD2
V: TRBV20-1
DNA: TGCAGTGCTAGAGAACCCTTTAGCGGGATGGAGGCACCGGGGGAGCTGTTTTTT
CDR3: CSAREPFSGMEAPGELFF

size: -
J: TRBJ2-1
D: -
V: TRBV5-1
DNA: TGCGCCAGCAGCTTGACTCGCGACCACCCTTCCCTCTTC
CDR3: CASSLTRDHPSLF

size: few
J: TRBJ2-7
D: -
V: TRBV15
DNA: TGTGCCACCAGCAGGGTAAATTCCGGGACGGGCTCCTACGAGCAGTACTTC
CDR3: CATSRVNSGTGSYEQYF

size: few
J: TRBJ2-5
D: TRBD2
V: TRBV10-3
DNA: TGTGCCATCAGTGAGGGGCTAGCGGGAGGGAAAGAGCAGTACTTC
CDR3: CAISEGLAGGKEQYF

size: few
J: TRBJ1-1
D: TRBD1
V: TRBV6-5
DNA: TGTGCCAGCAGACCAACAGGGGCCACTGAAGCTTTCTTT
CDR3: CASRPTGATEAFF

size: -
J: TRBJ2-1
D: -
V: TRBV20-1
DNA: TGCAGTGCTTGGGACTACAATGAGCAGTTCTTC
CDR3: CSAWDYNEQFF

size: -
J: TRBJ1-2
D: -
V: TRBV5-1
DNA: TGCGCCAGCAGACCAGACGGAGGCTATGGCTACACCTTC
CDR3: CASRPDGGYGYTF

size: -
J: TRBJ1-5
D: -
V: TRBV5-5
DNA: TGTGCCAGCAGCTTGGCCAGGTTAGGGAATCAGCCCCAGCATTTT
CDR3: CASSLARLGNQPQHF

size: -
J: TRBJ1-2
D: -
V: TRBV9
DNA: TGTGCCAGCAGCGTAAGAGATGGGCAGGGTATCGACTATGGCTACACCTTC
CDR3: CASSVRDGQGIDYGYTF

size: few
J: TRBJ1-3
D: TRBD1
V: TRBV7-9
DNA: TGTGCCAGCAGCCCTGGGGACAGGGGCTCTGGAAACACCATATATTTT
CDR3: CASSPGDRGSGNTIYF

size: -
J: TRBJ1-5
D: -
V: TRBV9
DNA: TGTGCCAGCAGCGTAGGGGTAGGGGCTTATCAGCCCCAGCATTTT
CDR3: CASSVGVGAYQPQHF

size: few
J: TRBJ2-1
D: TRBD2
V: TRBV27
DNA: TGTGTCAGCAGTTCTAGCGGGAGGGCCAAAGATGAGCAGTTCTTC
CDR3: CVSSSSGRAKDEQFF

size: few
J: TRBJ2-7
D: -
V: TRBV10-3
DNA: TGTGCCATCAGCACGGACCCCCCCAGGGACTACGAGCAGTACTTC
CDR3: CAISTDPPRDYEQYF

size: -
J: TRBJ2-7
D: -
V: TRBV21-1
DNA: TGTGCCAGCAGCCTGATCTGGGGCAGGGAGGGATACGAGCAGTACTTC
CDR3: CASSLIWGREGYEQYF

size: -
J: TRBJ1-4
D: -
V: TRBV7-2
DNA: TGTGCCAGCAGCTCCAGAGCGGGATTTACAACTAATGAAAAACTGTTTTTT
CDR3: CASSSRAGFTTNEKLFF

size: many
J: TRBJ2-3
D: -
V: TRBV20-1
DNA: TGCAGTGCTAGGGACTCCCGTGGCACAGATACGCAGTATTTT
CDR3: CSARDSRGTDTQYF

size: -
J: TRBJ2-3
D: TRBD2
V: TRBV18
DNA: TGTGCCAGCTCACCACCGGGCGGGGGACGCACAGATACGCAGTATTTT
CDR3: CASSPPGGGRTDTQYF

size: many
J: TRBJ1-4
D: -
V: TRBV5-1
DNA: TGCGCCAGCAGCTTGGGGGACCCAGTAAATGAAAAACTGTTTTTT
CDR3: CASSLGDPVNEKLFF

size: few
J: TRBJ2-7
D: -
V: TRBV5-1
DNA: TGCGCCAGCAGCATTGGCCGGGGCGAGCAGTACTTC
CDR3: CASSIGRGEQYF

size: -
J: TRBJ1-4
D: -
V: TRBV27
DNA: TGTGCCAGCAGTTTATCTTGGGGTCAGGGTGAAAAACTGTTTTTT
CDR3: CASSLSWGQGEKLFF

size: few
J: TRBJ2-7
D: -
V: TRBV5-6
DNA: TGTGCCAGCAGCTCCTTGGGTTTAACCTCCCACGAGCAGTACTTC
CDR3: CASSSLGLTSHEQYF

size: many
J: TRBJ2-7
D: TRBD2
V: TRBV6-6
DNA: TGTGCCAGCAGTGCTAGCGGCCACGAGCAGTACTTC
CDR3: CASSASGHEQYF

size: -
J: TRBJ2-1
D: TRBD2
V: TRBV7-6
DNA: TGTGCCAGCAGCAACGCGCGGGGGGCTTACAATGAGCAGTTCTTC
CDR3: CASSNARGAYNEQFF

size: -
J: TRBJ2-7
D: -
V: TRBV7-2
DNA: TGTGCCAGCAGCTTTTATGTCCTGAGCTCCTACGAGCAGTACTTC
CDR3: CASSFYVLSSYEQYF

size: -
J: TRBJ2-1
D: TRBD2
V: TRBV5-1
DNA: TGCGCCAGCAGCCCAGGGGGGACTAGCGGGCGCCTTGAGCAGTTCTTC
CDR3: CASSPGGTSGRLEQFF

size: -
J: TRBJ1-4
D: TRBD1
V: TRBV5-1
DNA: TGCGCCAGCAGCTCCGGGACAGGGAACACTAATGAAAAACTGTTTTTT
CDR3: CASSSGTGNTNEKLFF

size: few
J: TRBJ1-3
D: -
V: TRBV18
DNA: TGTGCCAGCTCACGGGAGAGTTTTCTTGGAAACACCATATATTTT
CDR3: CASSRESFLGNTIYF

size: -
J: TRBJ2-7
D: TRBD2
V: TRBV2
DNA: TGTGCCAGCAGCGAGACTAGCGGGTGGTACGAGCAGTACTTC
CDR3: CASSETSGWYEQYF